This T cell receptor (beta chain) stems from a study of T cell changes during pregnancy in multiple sclerosis. The CDR3 is made up of 14 amino acids. V was trimmed by 10 bases and J by 7 bases, leaving 23 bases between them. In germline, CDR1 is MDHEN, CDR2 SYDVKM. Sequencing was performed with immunoSEQ multiplex PCR; in TCRdb, only in-frame clones are kept and a portion is missing. The sample holds 70,000 or so clones, approximately 91% seen once. The V and J genes are TRBV28 and TRBJ2-7, with a weak D call TRBD2 (7 bases). The TCR sequence derives from a female donor with multiple sclerosis, enrolled in a pregnancy study. This specimen consisted of CD4+ T cells from peripheral blood mononuclear cells, obtained after pregnancy. CDR3 DNA sequence: TGTGCCACCTCCCGAGGGGGGGGCTGGGAAGAGCAGTACTTC. This codes for CATSRGGGWEEQYF.